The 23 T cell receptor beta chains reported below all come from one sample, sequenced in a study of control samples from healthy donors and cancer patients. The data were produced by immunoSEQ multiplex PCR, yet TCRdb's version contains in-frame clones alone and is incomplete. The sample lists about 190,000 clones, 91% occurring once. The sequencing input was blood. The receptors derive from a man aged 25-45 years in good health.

In nucleotides, the CDR3 is TGTGCCAGCAGCGCAAACTGGACAGAGGGGACTAAGTGTCAGGAGCAGTACTTC. Translated, it gives CASSANWTEGTKCQEQYF. The rearrangement links TRBV9 to TRBJ2-7; D perhaps matches TRBD2 (7 bases). Germline values: CDR1 SGDLS, CDR2 YYNGEE. This CDR3 contains 18 residues. Trimming removed 3 bases from V and 7 bases from J, with 29 bases in between.

CDR3 in DNA: TGTGCCAGCTCCCGGGGGTCGGTGAATGAGCAGTTCTTC. This translates into CASSRGSVNEQFF. V is TRBV2 and J is TRBJ2-1; D is perhaps TRBD2 (6 bases). The CDR3 is 13 residues long. Germline V gene lookup returns CDR1 SNHLY and CDR2 FYNNEI. Trimming pared 8 bases from V and 7 bases from J, leaving 15 bases between.

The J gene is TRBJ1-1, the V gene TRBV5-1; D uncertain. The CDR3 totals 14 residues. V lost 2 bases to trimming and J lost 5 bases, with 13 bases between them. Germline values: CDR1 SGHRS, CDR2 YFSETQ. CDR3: CASSFSGVGTEAFF. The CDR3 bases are TGCGCCAGCAGCTTTTCAGGAGTGGGGACTGAAGCTTTCTTT.

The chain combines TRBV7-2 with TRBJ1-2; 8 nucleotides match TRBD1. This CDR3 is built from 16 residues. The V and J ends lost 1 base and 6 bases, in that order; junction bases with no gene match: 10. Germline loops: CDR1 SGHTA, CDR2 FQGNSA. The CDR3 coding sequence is TGTGCCAGCAGCTTAGAATACAGGGGGAATAAGGATGGCTACACCTTC. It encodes CASSLEYRGNKDGYTF. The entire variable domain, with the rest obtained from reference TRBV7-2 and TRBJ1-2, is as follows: GAGVSQSPSNKVTEKGKDVELRCDPISGHTALYWYRQSLGQGLEFLIYFQGNSAPDKSGLPSDRFSAERTGGSVSTLTIQRTQQEDSAVYLCASSLEYRGNKDGYTFGSGTRLTVV.

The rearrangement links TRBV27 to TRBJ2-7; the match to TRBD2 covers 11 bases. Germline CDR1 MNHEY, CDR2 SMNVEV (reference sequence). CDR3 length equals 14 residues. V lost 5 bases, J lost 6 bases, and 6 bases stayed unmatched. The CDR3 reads CASSNSGGAVEQYF. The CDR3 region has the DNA TGTGCCAGCAGTAATAGCGGGGGGGCCGTCGAGCAGTACTTC.

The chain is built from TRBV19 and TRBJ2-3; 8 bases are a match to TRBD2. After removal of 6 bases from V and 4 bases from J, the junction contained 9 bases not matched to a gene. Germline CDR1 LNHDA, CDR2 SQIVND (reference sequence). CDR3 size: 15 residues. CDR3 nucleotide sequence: TGTGCCAGTAGCAGAACGGGGGGGCCGGCAGATACGCAGTATTTT. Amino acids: CASSRTGGPADTQYF.

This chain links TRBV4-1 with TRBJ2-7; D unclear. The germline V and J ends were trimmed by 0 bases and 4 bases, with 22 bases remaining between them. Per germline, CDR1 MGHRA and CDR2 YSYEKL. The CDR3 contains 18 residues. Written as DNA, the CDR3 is TGCGCCAGCAGCCAAGAATCCCAAACAGCCGGGTGGGTATACGAGCAGTACTTC. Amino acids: CASSQESQTAGWVYEQYF.

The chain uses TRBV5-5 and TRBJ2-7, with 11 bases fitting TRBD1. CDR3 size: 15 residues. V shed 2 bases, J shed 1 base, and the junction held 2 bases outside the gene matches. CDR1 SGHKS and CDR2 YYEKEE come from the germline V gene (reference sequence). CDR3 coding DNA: TGTGCCAGCAGCTTAGGACAGGGGGCTTCCTACGAGCAGTACTTC. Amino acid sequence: CASSLGQGASYEQYF.

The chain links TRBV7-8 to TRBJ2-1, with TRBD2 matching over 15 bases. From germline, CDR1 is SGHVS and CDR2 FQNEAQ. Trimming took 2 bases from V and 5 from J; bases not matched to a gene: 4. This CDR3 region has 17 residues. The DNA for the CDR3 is TGTGCCAGCAGCTTACCGGGACTAGCGGGGGGCGACAATGAGCAGTTCTTC. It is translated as CASSLPGLAGGDNEQFF.

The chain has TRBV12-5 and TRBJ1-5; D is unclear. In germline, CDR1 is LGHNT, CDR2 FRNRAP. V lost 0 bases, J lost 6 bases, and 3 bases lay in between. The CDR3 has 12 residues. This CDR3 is CASGLVGQPQHF. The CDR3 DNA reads TGTGCTAGTGGTTTGGTGGGTCAGCCCCAGCATTTT.

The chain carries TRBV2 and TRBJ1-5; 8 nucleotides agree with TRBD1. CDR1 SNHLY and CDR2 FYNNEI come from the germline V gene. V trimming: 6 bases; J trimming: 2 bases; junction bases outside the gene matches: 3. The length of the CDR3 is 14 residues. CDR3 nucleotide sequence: TGTGCCAGCAGAGGACAGGGAGGCAATCAGCCCCAGCATTTT. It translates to CASRGQGGNQPQHF.

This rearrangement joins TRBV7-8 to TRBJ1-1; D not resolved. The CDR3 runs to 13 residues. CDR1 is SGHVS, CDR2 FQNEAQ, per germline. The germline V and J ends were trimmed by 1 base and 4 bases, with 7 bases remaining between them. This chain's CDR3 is CASSLVRSTEAFF. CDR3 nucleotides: TGTGCCAGCAGCTTAGTCAGGAGCACTGAAGCTTTCTTT.

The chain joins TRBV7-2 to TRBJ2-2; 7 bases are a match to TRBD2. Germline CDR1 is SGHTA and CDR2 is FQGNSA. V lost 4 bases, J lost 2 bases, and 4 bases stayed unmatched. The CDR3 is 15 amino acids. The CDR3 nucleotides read TGTGCCAGCAGCTGGGGGGGGTACAACACCGGGGAGCTGTTTTTT. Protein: CASSWGGYNTGELFF.

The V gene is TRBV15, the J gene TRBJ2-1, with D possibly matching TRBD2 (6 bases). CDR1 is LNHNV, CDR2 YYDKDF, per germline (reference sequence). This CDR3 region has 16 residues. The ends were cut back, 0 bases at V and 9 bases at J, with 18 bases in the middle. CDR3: CATSRDRDLRYFEQFF. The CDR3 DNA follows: TGTGCCACCAGCAGAGATAGGGACTTAAGGTATTTTGAGCAGTTCTTC.

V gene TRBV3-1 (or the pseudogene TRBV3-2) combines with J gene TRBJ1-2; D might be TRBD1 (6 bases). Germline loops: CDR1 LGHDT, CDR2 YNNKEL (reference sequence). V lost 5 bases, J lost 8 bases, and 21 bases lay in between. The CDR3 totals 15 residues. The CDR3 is CASSNIGGALGGYTF. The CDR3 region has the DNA TGTGCCAGCAGCAATATCGGGGGCGCTCTTGGAGGCTACACCTTC.

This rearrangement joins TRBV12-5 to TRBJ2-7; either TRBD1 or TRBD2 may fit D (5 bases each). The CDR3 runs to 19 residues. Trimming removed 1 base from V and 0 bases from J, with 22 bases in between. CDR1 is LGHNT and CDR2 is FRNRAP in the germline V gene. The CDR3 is CASGLDQWAPEGHSYEQYF. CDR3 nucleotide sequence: TGTGCTAGTGGTTTGGACCAATGGGCCCCTGAGGGGCACTCCTACGAGCAGTACTTC.

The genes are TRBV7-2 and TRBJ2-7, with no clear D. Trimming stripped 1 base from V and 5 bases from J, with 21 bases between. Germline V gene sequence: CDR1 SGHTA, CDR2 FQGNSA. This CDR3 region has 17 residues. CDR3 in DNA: TGTGCCAGCAGCTTAGTAAGCAGCGTTCATTATCGGAACGAGCAGTACTTC. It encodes CASSLVSSVHYRNEQYF.

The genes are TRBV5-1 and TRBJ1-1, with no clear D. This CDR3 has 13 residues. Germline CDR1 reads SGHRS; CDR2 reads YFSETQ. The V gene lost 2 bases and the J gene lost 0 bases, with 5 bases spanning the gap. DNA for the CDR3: TGCGCCAGCAGCTTTAACATGAACACTGAAGCTTTCTTT. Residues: CASSFNMNTEAFF.

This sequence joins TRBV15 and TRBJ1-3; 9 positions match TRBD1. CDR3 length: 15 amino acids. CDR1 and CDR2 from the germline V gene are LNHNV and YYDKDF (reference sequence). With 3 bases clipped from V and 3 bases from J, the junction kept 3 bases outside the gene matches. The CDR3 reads CATSSETGGGNTIYF. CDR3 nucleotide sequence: TGTGCCACCAGCAGTGAGACAGGGGGTGGAAACACCATATATTTT.

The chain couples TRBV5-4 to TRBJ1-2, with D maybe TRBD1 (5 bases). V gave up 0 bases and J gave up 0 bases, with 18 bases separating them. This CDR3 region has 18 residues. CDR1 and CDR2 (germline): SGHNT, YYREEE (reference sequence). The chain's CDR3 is CASSLAGGLNHANYGYTF. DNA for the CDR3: TGTGCCAGCAGCTTGGCCGGGGGTCTAAATCACGCTAACTATGGCTACACCTTC.

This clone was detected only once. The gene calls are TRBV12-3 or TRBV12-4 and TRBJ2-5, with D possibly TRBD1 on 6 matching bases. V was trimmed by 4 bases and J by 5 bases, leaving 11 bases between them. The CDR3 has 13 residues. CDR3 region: CASSSRGWETQYF. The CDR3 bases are TGTGCCAGCAGTTCCAGGGGTTGGGAGACCCAGTACTTC.

CDR3 sequence: CASTRTGTGKDDTIYF. DNA of the CDR3: TGTGCCAGCACCAGAACCGGGACAGGGAAGGACGACACCATATATTTT. The chain joins TRBV2 to TRBJ1-3; 9 bases align to TRBD1. V was clipped by 7 bases and J by 8 bases; unmatched bases: 15. CDR1 SNHLY and CDR2 FYNNEI come from the germline V gene. CDR3 length: 16 residues.

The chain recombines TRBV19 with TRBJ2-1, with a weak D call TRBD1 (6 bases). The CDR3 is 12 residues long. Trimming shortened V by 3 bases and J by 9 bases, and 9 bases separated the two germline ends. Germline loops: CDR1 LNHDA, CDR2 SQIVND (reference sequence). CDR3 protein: CASSMRGFEQFF. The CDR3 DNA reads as TGTGCCAGTAGTATGAGGGGGTTTGAGCAGTTCTTC.